Shown below are 15 T cell receptor beta chains from a single sample sequenced in a study of blood T cell repertoires in COVID-19. Profiled with immunoSEQ multiplex PCR; TCRdb holds only in-frame clones, not every one. The sample comprises about 190,000 clones, roughly 80% of which are singletons, and about 5.5% rests with the top ten. The sequenced sample consisted of PBMCs or T cells enriched from blood (not recorded which). All receptors derive from a woman in her fifties or sixties with acute COVID-19.

The genes are TRBV7-9 and TRBJ1-1, with 8 bases that match TRBD1. CDR3 length: 15 amino acids. The junction had 9 bases not matched to a gene; V was cut back by 5 bases and J by 4 bases. Germline values: CDR1 SEHNR, CDR2 FQNEAQ (reference sequence). The CDR3 spells CASSKDRGGSTEAFF. CDR3 DNA: TGTGCCAGCAGCAAAGACAGGGGCGGTTCCACTGAAGCTTTCTTT.

This clone was recorded a few times. The gene calls are TRBV2 and TRBJ1-4; no reliable D call. V gave up 9 bases and J gave up 0 bases, with 8 bases separating them. The CDR3 consists of 13 residues. Germline assignment: CDR1 SNHLY and CDR2 FYNNEI. This CDR3 is CARQGATNEKLFF. The DNA for the CDR3 is TGTGCCAGACAAGGAGCAACTAATGAAAAACTGTTTTTT.

This chain connects TRBV9 to TRBJ1-2, with 12 bases identical to TRBD1. The ends lost 4 bases at V and 4 bases at J; junction bases unmatched: 11. This CDR3 comprises 17 residues. Germline V gives CDR1 SGDLS, CDR2 YYNGEE. CDR3 sequence: CASSPNVPGQGAYGYTF. The CDR3 DNA reads as TGTGCCAGCAGCCCCAACGTCCCGGGACAGGGGGCCTATGGCTACACCTTC.

CDR3: CASSLAARDNEQFF. CDR3 coding DNA: TGTGCCAGCAGCTTAGCCGCTCGGGACAATGAGCAGTTCTTC. This rearrangement joins TRBV7-2 to TRBJ2-1, with D unresolved. V lost 0 bases and J lost 5, with 8 bases in between. In germline, CDR1 is SGHTA, CDR2 FQGNSA. The CDR3 sequence is 14 residues long.

The V and J genes are TRBV11-2 and TRBJ2-3; 8 bases match TRBD2. Unmatched junction bases numbered 13, after V lost 3 bases and J lost 2 bases. The V gene's germline CDR1 is SGHAT and CDR2 FQNNGV. This CDR3 has 18 residues. CDR3: CASSFLPPTSGVTDTQYF. As DNA, the CDR3 is TGTGCCAGCAGCTTCCTCCCCCCTACTAGCGGCGTCACAGATACGCAGTATTTT.

The chain links TRBV19 to TRBJ1-5, with D perhaps TRBD1 (6 bases). V was pared by 7 bases and J by 6 bases, with 19 bases between. The CDR3 spans 15 residues. Germline values: CDR1 LNHDA, CDR2 SQIVND (reference sequence). In DNA, the CDR3 is TGTGCCAGTACCGGGGGGGGCCCTTCGGGTCAGCCCCAGCATTTT. Translated, it gives CASTGGGPSGQPQHF.

The chain has TRBV5-4 and TRBJ1-4; weak D call: TRBD1 (6 bases). The V and J ends lost 4 bases and 4 bases respectively, with 14 bases between them. Germline V gene data show CDR1 as SGHNT and CDR2 as YYREEE (reference sequence). The CDR3 length is 15 residues. CDR3 sequence reads: CASSAGGGLNEKLFF. The CDR3, as DNA: TGTGCCAGCAGCGCCGGGGGGGGCCTTAATGAAAAACTGTTTTTT.

This rearrangement joins TRBV2 to TRBJ1-1; possible D gene TRBD1, 5 bases. Deletions cut 7 bases from V and 4 bases from J, with 7 bases between. This CDR3 comprises 11 residues. Germline V CDR1 and CDR2: SNHLY, FYNNEI. The CDR3: CASNQGTEAFF. CDR3 DNA: TGTGCCAGCAACCAGGGCACTGAAGCTTTCTTT.

V gene TRBV4-3 combines with J gene TRBJ1-6; weak D call: TRBD1 (5 bases). Trimming pared 0 bases from V and 6 bases from J, leaving 18 bases between. This CDR3 has 18 residues. Germline values: CDR1 LGHNA, CDR2 YSLEER. The chain's CDR3 is CASSQDAGGGETNSPLHF. The DNA of the CDR3 is TGCGCCAGCAGCCAAGACGCGGGTGGGGGGGAAACTAATTCACCCCTCCACTTT.

This chain connects TRBV19 to TRBJ1-2; D gene ambiguous. CDR3 length: 14 residues. The V gene lost 5 bases and the J gene lost 6 bases, with 16 bases spanning the gap. Per germline, CDR1 LNHDA and CDR2 SQIVND (reference sequence). CDR3 in amino acids: CASSFLTGNHGYTF. CDR3 bases: TGTGCCAGTAGTTTTCTTACCGGGAACCATGGCTACACCTTC.

The V gene is TRBV7-2, the J gene TRBJ2-7; D is possibly TRBD2 (5 bases). Germline V gives CDR1 SGHTA, CDR2 FQGNSA. The CDR3 is made up of 13 amino acids. DNA of the CDR3: TGTGCCAGCAGCTTATCCGCCCTCGGGGTGCTGGACGTC. It specifies CASSLSALGVLDV.

The V gene is TRBV30, the J gene TRBJ2-1, with 7 nucleotides matching TRBD1. CDR3 length: 14 residues. Germline loops: CDR1 GTSNPN, CDR2 SVGIG (reference sequence). With 0 bases clipped from V and 3 bases from J, the junction kept 2 bases outside the gene matches. Written as DNA, the CDR3 is TGTGCCTGGAGTGTTCGGACAGGCTACAATGAGCAGTTCTTC. It encodes CAWSVRTGYNEQFF. Complete variable domain (other parts from reference TRBV30 and TRBJ2-1): SQTIHQWPATLVQPVGSPLSLECTVEGTSNPNLYWYRQAAGRGLQLLFYSVGIGQISSEVPQNLSASRPQDRQFILSSKKLLLSDSGFYLCAWSVRTGYNEQFFGPGTRLTVL.

This clone appeared once. The V gene is TRBV11-2, the J gene TRBJ1-4; 8 bases agree with TRBD1. Trimming cost V 4 bases and J 8 bases; bases outside gene matches: 15. This CDR3 has 17 residues. CDR1 is SGHAT, CDR2 FQNNGV, per germline. CDR3 protein: CASSSQGDWLVREKLFF. CDR3 nucleotides: TGTGCCAGCAGCTCACAGGGGGATTGGTTGGTTAGGGAAAAACTGTTTTTT.

The V and J genes are TRBV7-2 and TRBJ2-7, with TRBD2 as a possible D gene (5 bases). Germline V gives CDR1 SGHTA, CDR2 FQGNSA. CDR3 length: 15 amino acids. V was clipped by 6 bases and J by 2 bases, with 17 bases between them. The CDR3 sequence is CASSHRELGTYEQYF. The CDR3 DNA reads as TGTGCCAGCAGTCATCGGGAACTCGGTACCTACGAGCAGTACTTC.

In this sample, this clone turned up a few times. The genes are TRBV9 and TRBJ1-5; 8 bases line up with TRBD1. The CDR3 consists of 13 residues. The V gene end was trimmed by 2 bases and the J gene end by 7 bases; junction bases not matched to a gene: 2. Germline CDR1 and CDR2: SGDLS and YYNGEE. CDR3 nucleotides: TGTGCCAGCAGCGTGACAGGGGACCAGCCCCAGCATTTT. Translated: CASSVTGDQPQHF.